The clone carrying this T cell receptor (beta chain) was observed many times. What it binds is unknown. The sequenced fragment ends 3 residues before the CDR3 boundary, so the rest is inferred from the germline J gene. Most patients and controls had Caucasian heritage. The data stem from a study of T cell clonality in common variable immunodeficiency. Study-wide findings and caveats: Fewer deletions and N-nucleotide insertions were reportedly seen in common variable immunodeficiency TCR beta sequences. T cell subpopulation sequencing would be needed to explain CVID clonality.

Sequencing input was equivalent genomic DNA from CVID and controls. Sequenced by immunoSEQ multiplex PCR; TCRdb stores in-frame clones only, minus some. Listed for the sample are tens of thousands of clones, none seen a single time. V trimming: 5 bases; J trimming: 6 bases; junction bases outside the gene matches: 4. The CDR3 loop spans 13 amino acids. This sequence was found in a person between 18 and 70 years old in good health. This chain joins TRBV12-3 or TRBV12-4 and TRBJ2-7, with 10 bases identical to TRBD1. The sequenced sample consisted of peripheral blood mononuclear cells. Incomplete CDR3 DNA: TGTGCCAGCAGTCGATGGGACAGGGGCGAG. Amino acid sequence: CASSRWDRGE. The entire CDR3 protein is CASSRWDRGEQYF.